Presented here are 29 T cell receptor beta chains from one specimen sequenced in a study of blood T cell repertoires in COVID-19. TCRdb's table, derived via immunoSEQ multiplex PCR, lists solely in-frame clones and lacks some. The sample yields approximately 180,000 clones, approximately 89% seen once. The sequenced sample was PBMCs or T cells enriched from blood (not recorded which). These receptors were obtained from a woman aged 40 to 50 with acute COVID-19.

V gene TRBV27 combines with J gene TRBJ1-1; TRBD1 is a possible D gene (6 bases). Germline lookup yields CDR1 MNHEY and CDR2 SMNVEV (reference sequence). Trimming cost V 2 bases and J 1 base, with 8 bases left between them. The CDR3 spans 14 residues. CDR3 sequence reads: CASSLRGANTEAFF. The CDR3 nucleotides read TGTGCCAGCAGTTTACGGGGGGCGAACACTGAAGCTTTCTTT.

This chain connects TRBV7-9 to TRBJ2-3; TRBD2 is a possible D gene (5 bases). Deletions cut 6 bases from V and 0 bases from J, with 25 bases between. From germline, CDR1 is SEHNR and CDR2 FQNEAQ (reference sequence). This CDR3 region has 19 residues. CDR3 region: CASRGLMRENQESTDTQYF. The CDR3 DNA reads TGTGCCAGCAGGGGCTTGATGAGGGAAAACCAAGAGAGCACAGATACGCAGTATTTT.

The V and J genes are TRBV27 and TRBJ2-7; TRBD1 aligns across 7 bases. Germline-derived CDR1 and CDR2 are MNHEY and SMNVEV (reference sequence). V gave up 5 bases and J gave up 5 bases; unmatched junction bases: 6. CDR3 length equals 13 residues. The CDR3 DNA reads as TGTGCCAGCAGTCCCACAGGGGAGAACGAGCAGTACTTC. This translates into CASSPTGENEQYF.

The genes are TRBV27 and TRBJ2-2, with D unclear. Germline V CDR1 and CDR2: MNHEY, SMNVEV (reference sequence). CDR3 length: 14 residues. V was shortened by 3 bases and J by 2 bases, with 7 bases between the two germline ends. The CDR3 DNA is TGTGCCAGCAGTTTTAACTTTAACACCGGGGAGCTGTTTTTT. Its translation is CASSFNFNTGELFF.

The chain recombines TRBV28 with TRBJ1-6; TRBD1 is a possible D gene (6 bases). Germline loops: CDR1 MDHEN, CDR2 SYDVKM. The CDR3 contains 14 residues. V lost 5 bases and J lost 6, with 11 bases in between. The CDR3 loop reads CASSPGQSNSPLHF. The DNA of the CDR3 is TGTGCCAGCAGTCCGGGACAATCTAATTCACCCCTCCACTTT.

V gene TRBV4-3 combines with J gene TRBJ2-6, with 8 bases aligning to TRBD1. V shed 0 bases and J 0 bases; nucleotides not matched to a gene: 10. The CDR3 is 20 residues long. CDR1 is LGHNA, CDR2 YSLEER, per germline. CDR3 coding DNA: TGCGCCAGCAGCCAAGATGAAGGGGACAGGATACGCTCTGGGGCCAACGTCCTGACTTTC. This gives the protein CASSQDEGDRIRSGANVLTF.

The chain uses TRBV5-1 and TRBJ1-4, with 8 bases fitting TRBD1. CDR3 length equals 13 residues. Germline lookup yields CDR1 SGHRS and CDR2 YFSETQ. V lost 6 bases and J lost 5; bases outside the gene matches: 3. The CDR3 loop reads CASTRDRNEKLFF. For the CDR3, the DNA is TGCGCCAGCACCCGGGACAGGAATGAAAAACTGTTTTTT.

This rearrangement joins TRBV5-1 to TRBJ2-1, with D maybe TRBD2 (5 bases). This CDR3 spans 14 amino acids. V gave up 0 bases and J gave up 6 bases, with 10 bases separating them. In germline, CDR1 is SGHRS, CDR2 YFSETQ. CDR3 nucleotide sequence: TGCGCCAGCAGCTTGGCTCAGAGGGCCAATGAGCAGTTCTTC. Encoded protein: CASSLAQRANEQFF.

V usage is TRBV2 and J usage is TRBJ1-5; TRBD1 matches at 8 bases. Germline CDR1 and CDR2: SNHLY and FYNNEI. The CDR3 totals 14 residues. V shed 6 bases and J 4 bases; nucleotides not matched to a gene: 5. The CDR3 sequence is CASRSTGGNQPQHF. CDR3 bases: TGTGCCAGCAGAAGTACAGGGGGTAATCAGCCCCAGCATTTT.

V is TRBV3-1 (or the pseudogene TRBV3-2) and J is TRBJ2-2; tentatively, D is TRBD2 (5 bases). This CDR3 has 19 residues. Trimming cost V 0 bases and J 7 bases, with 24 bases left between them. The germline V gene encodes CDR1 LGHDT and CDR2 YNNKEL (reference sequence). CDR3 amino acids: CASSQDIAIRVVGGGELFF. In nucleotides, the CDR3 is TGTGCCAGCAGCCAAGATATAGCGATCCGGGTCGTTGGTGGCGGGGAGCTGTTTTTT.

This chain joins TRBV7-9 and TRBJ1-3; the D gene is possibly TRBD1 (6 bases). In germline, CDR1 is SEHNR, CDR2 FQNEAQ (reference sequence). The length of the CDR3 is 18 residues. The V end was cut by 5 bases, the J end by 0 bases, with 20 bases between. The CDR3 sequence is CASSTGAHTGPSGNTIYF. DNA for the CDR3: TGTGCCAGCAGCACAGGAGCCCATACAGGGCCCTCTGGAAACACCATATATTTT. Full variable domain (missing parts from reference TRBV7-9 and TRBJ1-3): DTGVSQNPRHKITKRGQNVTFRCDPISEHNRLYWYRQTLGQGPEFLTYFQNEAQLEKSRLLSDRFSAERPKGSFSTLEIQRTEQGDSAMYLCASSTGAHTGPSGNTIYFGEGSWLTVV.

DNA of the CDR3: TGTGCCAGCAGTGCCGGACTAGGACGCCCTGCGGAGCAGTACTTC. It translates to CASSAGLGRPAEQYF. The chain is built from TRBV27 and TRBJ2-7; 7 bases are a match to TRBD2. Losses at the gene ends were 5 bases for V and 7 bases for J; bases not matched to a gene: 14. The germline gives CDR1 MNHEY, CDR2 SMNVEV (reference sequence). The length of the CDR3 is 15 residues.

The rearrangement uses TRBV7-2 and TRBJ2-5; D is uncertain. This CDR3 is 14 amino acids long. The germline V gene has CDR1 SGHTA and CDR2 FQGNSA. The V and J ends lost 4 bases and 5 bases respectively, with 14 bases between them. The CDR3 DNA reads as TGTGCCAGCAGCTCCCTTGGGTTCGGGGAGACCCAGTACTTC. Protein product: CASSSLGFGETQYF.

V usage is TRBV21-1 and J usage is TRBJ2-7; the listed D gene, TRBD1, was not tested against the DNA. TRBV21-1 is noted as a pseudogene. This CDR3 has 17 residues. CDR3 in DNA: TGTGCCAGCAGCATGGGACAGGGGTATCAAGCGTCCTACGAGCAGTACTTC. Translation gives CASSMGQGYQASYEQYF.

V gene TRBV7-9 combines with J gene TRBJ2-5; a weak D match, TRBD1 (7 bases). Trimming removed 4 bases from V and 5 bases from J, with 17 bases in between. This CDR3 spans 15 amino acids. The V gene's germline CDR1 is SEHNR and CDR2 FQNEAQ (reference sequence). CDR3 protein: CASSSTGRGGETQYF. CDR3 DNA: TGTGCCAGCAGCTCGACAGGGAGAGGGGGGGAGACCCAGTACTTC.

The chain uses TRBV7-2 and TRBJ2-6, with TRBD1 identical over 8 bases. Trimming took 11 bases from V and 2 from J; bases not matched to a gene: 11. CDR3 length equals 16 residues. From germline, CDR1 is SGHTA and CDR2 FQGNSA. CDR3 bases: TGTGCCCTCCCAGCCAGGGGGCCCCCTGGGGCCAACGTCCTGACTTTC. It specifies CALPARGPPGANVLTF. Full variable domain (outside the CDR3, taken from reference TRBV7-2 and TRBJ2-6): GAGVSQSPSNKVTEKGKDVELRCDPISGHTALYWYRQSLGQGLEFLIYFQGNSAPDKSGLPSDRFSAERTGGSVSTLTIQRTQQEDSAVYLCALPARGPPGANVLTFGAGSRLTVL.

CDR3 loop: CASSLGQGADEQYF. The CDR3 nucleotides read TGTGCCAGCAGCCTAGGACAGGGGGCGGATGAGCAGTACTTC. V gene TRBV7-9 combines with J gene TRBJ2-7, with TRBD1 matching over 11 bases. This CDR3 has 14 residues. Trimming cost V 5 bases and J 7 bases; bases outside gene matches: 7. The germline V gene has CDR1 SEHNR and CDR2 FQNEAQ (reference sequence).

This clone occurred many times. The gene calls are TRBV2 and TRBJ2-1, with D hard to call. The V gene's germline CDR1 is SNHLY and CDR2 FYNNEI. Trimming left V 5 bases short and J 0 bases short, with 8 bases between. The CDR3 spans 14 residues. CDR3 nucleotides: TGTGCCAGCAGTCTTTGGAGCTCCTACAATGAGCAGTTCTTC. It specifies CASSLWSSYNEQFF.

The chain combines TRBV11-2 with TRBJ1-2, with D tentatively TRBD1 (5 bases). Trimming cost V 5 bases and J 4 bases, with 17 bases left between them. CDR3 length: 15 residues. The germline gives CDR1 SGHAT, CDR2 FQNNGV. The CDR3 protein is CASSQSGDGTYGYTF. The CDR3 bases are TGTGCCAGCAGCCAGAGCGGGGACGGGACCTATGGCTACACCTTC.

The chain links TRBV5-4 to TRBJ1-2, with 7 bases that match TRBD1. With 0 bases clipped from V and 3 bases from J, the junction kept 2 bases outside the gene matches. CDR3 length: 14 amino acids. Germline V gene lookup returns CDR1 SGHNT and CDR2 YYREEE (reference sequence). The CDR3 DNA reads TGTGCCAGCAGCTTGGACAGGGGCTACTATGGCTACACCTTC. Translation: CASSLDRGYYGYTF. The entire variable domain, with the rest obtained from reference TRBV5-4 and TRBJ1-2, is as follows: ETGVTQSPTHLIKTRGQQVTLRCSSQSGHNTVSWYQQALGQGPQFIFQYYREEENGRGNFPPRFSGLQFPNYSSELNVNALELDDSALYLCASSLDRGYYGYTFGSGTRLTVV.

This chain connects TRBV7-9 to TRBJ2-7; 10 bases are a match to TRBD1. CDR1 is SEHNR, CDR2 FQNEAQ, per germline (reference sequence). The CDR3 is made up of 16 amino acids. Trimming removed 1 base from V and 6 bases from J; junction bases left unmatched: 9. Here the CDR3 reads CASSLGTGTGDSEQYF. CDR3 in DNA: TGTGCCAGCAGCTTAGGGACCGGGACAGGGGACAGCGAGCAGTACTTC.

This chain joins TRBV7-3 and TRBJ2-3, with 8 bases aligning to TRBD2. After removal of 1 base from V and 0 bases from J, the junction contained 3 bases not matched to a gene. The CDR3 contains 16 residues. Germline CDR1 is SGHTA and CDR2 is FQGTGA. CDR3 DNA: TGTGCCAGCAGCTTAATGGCGGGGGGTAGCACAGATACGCAGTATTTT. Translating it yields CASSLMAGGSTDTQYF.

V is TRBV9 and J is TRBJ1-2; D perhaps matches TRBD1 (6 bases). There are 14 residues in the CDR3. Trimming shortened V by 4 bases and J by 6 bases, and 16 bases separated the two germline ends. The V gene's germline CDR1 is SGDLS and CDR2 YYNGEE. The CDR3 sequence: CASSLAGGGHGYTF. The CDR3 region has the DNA TGTGCCAGCAGCCTCGCGGGGGGCGGGCATGGCTACACCTTC.

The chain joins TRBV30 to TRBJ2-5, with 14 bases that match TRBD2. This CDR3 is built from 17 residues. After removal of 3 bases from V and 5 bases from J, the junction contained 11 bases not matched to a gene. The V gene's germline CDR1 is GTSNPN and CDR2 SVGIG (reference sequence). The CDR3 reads CAWRAGTSGSLGETQYF. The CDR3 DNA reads TGTGCCTGGAGGGCCGGGACTAGCGGGAGCTTGGGGGAGACCCAGTACTTC.

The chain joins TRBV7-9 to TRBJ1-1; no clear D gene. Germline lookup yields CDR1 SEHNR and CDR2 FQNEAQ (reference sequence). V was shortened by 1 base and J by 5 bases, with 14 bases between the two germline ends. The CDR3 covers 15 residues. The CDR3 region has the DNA TGTGCCAGCAGCTTAGTAGGCGGAGTTGGGACTGAAGCTTTCTTT. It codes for CASSLVGGVGTEAFF.

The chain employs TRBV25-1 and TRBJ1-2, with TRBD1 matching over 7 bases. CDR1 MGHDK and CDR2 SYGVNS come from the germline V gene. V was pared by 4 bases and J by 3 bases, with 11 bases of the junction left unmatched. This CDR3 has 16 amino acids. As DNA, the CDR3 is TGTGCCAGCAGTGCATCTCATGGACAGGCGGACTATGGCTACACCTTC. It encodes CASSASHGQADYGYTF.

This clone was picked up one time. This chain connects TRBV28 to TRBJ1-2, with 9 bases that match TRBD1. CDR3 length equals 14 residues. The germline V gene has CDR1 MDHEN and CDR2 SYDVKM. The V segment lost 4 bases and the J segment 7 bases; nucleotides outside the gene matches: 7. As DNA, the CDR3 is TGTGCCAGCAGTTCTACCGACAGGGGGGGTGGCTACACCTTC. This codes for CASSSTDRGGGYTF.

The CDR3 spells CASSYSYRGSGELFF. The CDR3 region has the DNA TGTGCCAGCAGTTACTCCTACAGGGGCTCCGGGGAGCTGTTTTTT. The rearrangement links TRBV6-5 to TRBJ2-2, with 7 bases identical to TRBD1. V dropped 0 bases and J dropped 6; count of bases not matched to a gene: 4. The CDR3 is 15 amino acids. CDR1 is MNHEY and CDR2 is SVGAGI in the germline V gene.

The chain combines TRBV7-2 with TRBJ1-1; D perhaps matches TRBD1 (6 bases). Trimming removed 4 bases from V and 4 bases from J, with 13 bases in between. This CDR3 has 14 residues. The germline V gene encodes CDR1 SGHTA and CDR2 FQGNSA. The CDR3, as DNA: TGTGCCAGCAGCTCGCCCCGGGGGGCCACTGAAGCTTTCTTT. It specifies CASSSPRGATEAFF.